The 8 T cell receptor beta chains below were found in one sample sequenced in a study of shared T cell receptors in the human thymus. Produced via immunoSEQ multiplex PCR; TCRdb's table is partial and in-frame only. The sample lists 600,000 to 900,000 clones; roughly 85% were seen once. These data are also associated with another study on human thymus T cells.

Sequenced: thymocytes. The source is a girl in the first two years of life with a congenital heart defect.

The CDR3 nucleotides are TGTGCCAGCAGTCCATATCGGACAGGTAATTCACCCCTCCACTTT. Amino acid sequence: CASSPYRTGNSPLHF. The rearrangement joins TRBV27 to TRBJ1-6; 7 nucleotides align to TRBD1. Germline V gene data show CDR1 as MNHEY and CDR2 as SMNVEV (reference sequence). This CDR3 has 15 amino acids. Trimming cost V 5 bases and J 6 bases; bases outside gene matches: 7.

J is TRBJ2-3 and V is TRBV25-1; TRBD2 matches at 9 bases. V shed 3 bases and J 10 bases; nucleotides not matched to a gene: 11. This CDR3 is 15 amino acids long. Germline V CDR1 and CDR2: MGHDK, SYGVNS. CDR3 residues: CASSDPAGGRRPQYF. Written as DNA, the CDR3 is TGTGCCAGCAGTGATCCAGCGGGGGGCAGGAGGCCGCAGTATTTT.

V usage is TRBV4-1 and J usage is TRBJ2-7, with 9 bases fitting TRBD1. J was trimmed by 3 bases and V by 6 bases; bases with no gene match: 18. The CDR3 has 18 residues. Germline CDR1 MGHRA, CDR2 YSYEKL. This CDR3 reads CASRAIWGGTGLIYEQYF. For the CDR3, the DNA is TGCGCCAGCAGAGCAATCTGGGGCGGGACAGGGTTAATCTACGAGCAGTACTTC.

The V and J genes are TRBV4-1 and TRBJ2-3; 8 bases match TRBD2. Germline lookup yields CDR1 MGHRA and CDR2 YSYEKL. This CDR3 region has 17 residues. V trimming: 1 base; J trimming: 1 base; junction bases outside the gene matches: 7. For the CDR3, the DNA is TGCGCCAGCAGCCAAGGCGGGCGGGGGGTGGGCACAGATACGCAGTATTTT. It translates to CASSQGGRGVGTDTQYF.

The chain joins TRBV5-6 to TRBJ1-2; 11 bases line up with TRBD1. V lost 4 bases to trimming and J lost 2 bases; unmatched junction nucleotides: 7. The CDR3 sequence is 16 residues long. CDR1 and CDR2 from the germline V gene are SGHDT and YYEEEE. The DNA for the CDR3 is TGTGCCAGCAGCCGTGGGACAGGGGGACCCAACTATGGCTACACCTTC. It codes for CASSRGTGGPNYGYTF.

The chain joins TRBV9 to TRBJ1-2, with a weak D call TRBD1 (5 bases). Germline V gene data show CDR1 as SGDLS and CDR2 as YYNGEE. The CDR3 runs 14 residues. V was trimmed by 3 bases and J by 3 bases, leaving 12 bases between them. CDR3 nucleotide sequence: TGTGCCAGCAGCGCCAGGGTTTCTGACTATGGCTACACCTTC. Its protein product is CASSARVSDYGYTF.

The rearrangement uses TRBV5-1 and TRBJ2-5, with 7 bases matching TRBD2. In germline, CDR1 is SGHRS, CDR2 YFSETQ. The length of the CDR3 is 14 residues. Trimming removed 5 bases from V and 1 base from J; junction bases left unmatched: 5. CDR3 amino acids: CASRSGGIQETQYF. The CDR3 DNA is TGCGCCAGCAGATCGGGGGGAATCCAAGAGACCCAGTACTTC.

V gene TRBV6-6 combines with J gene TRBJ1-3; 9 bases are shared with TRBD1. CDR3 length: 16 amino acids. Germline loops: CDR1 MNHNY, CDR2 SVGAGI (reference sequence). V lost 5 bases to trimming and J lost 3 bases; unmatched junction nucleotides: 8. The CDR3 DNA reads TGTGCCAGCAGTCCGAAGACAGGGGGAAGTGGAAACACCATATATTTT. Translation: CASSPKTGGSGNTIYF.